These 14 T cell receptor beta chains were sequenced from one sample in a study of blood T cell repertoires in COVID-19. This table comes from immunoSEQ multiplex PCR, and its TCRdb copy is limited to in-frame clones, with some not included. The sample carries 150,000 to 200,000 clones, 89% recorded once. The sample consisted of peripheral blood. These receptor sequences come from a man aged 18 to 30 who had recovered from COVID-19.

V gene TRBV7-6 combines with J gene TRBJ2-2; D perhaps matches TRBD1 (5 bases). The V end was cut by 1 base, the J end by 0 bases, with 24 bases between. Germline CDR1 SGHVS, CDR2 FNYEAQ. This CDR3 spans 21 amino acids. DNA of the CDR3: TGTGCCAGCAGCTTAGTTATTGAAGGGGCGAATCCCCGAGCGAACACCGGGGAGCTGTTTTTT. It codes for CASSLVIEGANPRANTGELFF.

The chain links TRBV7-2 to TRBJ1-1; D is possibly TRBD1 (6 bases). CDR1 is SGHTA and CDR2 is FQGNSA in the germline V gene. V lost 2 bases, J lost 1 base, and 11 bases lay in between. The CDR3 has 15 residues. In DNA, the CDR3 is TGTGCCAGCAGCTTAAAGGGACACACGAACACTGAAGCTTTCTTT. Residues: CASSLKGHTNTEAFF.

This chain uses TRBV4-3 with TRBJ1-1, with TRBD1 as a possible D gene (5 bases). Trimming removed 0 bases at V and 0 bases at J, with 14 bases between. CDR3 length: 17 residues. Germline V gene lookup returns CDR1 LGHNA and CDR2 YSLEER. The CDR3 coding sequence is TGCGCCAGCAGCCAAGATCTCAGGGCCCTAATGAACACTGAAGCTTTCTTT. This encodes CASSQDLRALMNTEAFF.

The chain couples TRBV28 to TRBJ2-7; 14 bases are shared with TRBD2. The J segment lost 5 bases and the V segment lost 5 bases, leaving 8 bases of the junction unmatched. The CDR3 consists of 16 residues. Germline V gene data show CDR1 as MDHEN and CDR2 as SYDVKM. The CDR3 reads CASSRLAGGLGNEQYF. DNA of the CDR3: TGTGCCAGCAGTCGACTAGCGGGAGGGCTTGGGAACGAGCAGTACTTC.

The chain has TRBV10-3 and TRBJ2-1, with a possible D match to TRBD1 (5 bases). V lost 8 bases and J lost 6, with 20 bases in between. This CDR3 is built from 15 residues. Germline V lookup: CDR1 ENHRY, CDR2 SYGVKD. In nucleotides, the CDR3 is TGTGCCATCCAAGAAGGGGTGGGAAAAGGCAATGAGCAGTTCTTC. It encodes CAIQEGVGKGNEQFF.

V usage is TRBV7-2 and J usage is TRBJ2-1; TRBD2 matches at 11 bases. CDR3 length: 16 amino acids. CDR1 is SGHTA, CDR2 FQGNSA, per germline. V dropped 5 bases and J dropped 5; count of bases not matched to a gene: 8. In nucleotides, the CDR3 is TGTGCCAGCAGCCTAATAGCGGGAGGGAAAGACAATGAGCAGTTCTTC. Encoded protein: CASSLIAGGKDNEQFF.

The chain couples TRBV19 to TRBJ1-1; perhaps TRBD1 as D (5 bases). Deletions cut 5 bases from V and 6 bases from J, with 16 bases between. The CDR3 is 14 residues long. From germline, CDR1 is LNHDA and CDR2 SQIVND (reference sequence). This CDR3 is CASSREGVIAEAFF. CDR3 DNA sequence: TGTGCCAGTAGTCGCGAAGGGGTAATCGCTGAAGCTTTCTTT.

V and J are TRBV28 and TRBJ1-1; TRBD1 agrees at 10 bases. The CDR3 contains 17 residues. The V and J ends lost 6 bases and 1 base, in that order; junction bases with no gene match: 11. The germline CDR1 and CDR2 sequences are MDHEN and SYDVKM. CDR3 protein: CASSKRPGQGPNTEAFF. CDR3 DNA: TGTGCCAGCAGCAAAAGGCCGGGACAGGGGCCGAACACTGAAGCTTTCTTT. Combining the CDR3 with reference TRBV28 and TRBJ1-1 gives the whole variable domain DVKVTQSSRYLVKRTGEKVFLECVQDMDHENMFWYRQDPGLGLRLIYFSYDVKMKEKGDIPEGYSVSREKKERFSLILESASTNQTSMYLCASSKRPGQGPNTEAFFGQGTRLTVV.

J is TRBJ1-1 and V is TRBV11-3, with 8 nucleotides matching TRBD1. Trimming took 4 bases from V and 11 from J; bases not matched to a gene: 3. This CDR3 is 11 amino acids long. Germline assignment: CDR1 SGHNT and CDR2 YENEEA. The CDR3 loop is CASSSGGEAFF. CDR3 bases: TGTGCCAGCAGCTCAGGGGGCGAGGCTTTCTTT.

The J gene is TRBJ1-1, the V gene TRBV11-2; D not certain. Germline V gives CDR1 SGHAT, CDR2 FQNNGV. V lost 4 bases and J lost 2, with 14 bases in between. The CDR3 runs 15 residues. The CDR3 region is CASSSTRTRNTEAFF. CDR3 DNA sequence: TGTGCCAGCAGCTCGACTCGAACAAGAAACACTGAAGCTTTCTTT.

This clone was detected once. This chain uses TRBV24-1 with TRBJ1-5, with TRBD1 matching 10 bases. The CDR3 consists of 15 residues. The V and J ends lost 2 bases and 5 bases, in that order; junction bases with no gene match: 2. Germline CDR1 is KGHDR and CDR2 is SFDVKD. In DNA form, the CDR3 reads TGTGCCACCAGTGATTCGGGGACAGGGGATCAGCCCCAGCATTTT. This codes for CATSDSGTGDQPQHF.

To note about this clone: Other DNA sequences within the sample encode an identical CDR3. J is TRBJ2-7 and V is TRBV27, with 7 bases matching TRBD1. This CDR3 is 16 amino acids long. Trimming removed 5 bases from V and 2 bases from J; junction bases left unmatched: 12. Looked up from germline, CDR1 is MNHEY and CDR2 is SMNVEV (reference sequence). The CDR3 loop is CASSQSRGFYTYEQYF. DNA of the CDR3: TGTGCCAGCAGTCAGAGCAGGGGGTTTTATACCTACGAGCAGTACTTC.

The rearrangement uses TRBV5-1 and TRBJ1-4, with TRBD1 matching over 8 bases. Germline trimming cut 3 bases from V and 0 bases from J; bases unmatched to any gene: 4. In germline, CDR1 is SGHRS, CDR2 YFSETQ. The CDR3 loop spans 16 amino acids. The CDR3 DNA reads TGCGCCAGCAGCTCCGGACAGGGCTCAACTAATGAAAAACTGTTTTTT. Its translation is CASSSGQGSTNEKLFF. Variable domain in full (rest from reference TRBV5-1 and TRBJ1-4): KAGVTQTPRYLIKTRGQQVTLSCSPISGHRSVSWYQQTPGQGLQFLFEYFSETQRNKGNFPGRFSGRQFSNSRSEMNVSTLELGDSALYLCASSSGQGSTNEKLFFGSGTQLSVL.

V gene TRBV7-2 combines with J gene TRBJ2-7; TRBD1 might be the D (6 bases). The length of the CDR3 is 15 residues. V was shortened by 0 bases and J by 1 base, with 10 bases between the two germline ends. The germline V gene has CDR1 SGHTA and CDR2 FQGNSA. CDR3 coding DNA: TGTGCCAGCAGCTTAGCGGGGGCCAGGTCCTACGAGCAGTACTTC. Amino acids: CASSLAGARSYEQYF. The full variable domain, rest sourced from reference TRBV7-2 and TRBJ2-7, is GAGVSQSPSNKVTEKGKDVELRCDPISGHTALYWYRQSLGQGLEFLIYFQGNSAPDKSGLPSDRFSAERTGGSVSTLTIQRTQQEDSAVYLCASSLAGARSYEQYFGPGTRLTVT.